The 9 T cell receptor beta chains given below trace back to one sample, sequenced in a study of CD8+CD57+ T cells in acquired aplastic anemia listed by TCRdb under 2018. Sequencing was performed on an Illumina HiSeq 2000. Genomic DNA served as template for TCR beta VDJ combination and CDR3 sequence profiling. Through fastp at Q25 and MiXCR, TCRdb rebuilt clones from the public reads, retaining in-frame beta chains. Each CDR3 protein appears once, grouped with its most common genes and DNA. The sample has about 190,000 distinct CDR3 sequences on record, approximately 52% of them singletons. Approximately 16% of the sample lies in the top ten. Sequencing used sorted CD4+, CD8+, or CD8+CD57+ T cells (not recorded which) from PBMCs. The receptors were gathered from a human donor in good health, serving as a control.

This clonotype has just a few counts. This chain joins TRBV7-2 and TRBJ2-7; D remains ambiguous. The ends were cut back, 1 base at V and 2 bases at J, with 9 bases in the middle. This CDR3 is 14 amino acids long. Germline V lookup: CDR1 SGHTA, CDR2 FQGNSA. CDR3 bases: TGTGCCAGCAGCTTAGTGGGCACTACCTACGAGCAGTACTTC. This sequence encodes CASSLVGTTYEQYF. Looking up the rest from reference TRBV7-2 and TRBJ2-7 gives the full variable domain: GAGVSQSPSNKVTEKGKDVELRCDPISGHTALYWYRQSLGQGLEFLIYFQGNSAPDKSGLPSDRFSAERTGGSVSTLTIQRTQQEDSAVYLCASSLVGTTYEQYFGPGTRLTVT.

This clonotype was picked up many times. The chain joins TRBV12-3 or TRBV12-4 to TRBJ2-7, with D hard to call. The length of the CDR3 is 12 residues. The V and J ends lost 3 bases and 8 bases respectively, with 11 bases between them. The CDR3 protein is CASSLDGAKQYF. CDR3 bases: TGTGCCAGCAGTTTGGACGGAGCCAAGCAGTACTTC.

This clonotype was counted only a few times. The chain recombines TRBV28 with TRBJ2-5; D perhaps matches TRBD2 (5 bases). This CDR3 spans 13 amino acids. V dropped 9 bases and J dropped 7 bases, with 18 bases sitting between them. Germline lookup yields CDR1 MDHEN and CDR2 SYDVKM. CDR3 nucleotide sequence: TGTGCCAGTCTGGACTTCCTGACGAGGACCCAGTACTTC. Translation gives CASLDFLTRTQYF.

V is TRBV20-1 and J is TRBJ2-7, with 10 bases matching TRBD1. Germline assignment: CDR1 DFQATT and CDR2 SNEGSKA (reference sequence). CDR3 length: 14 amino acids. The V segment lost 3 bases and the J segment 6 bases; nucleotides outside the gene matches: 8. The CDR3 DNA reads as TGCAGTGCTAGTCGGACAGGGGGTAGGGGCGAGCAGTACTTC. It encodes CSASRTGGRGEQYF.

This clonotype was seen a single time. One end of the junction does not line up with germline, which may come from a read error. The rearrangement joins TRBV2 to TRBJ1-6; 7 bases agree with TRBD1. The CDR3 spans 15 residues. Germline values: CDR1 SNHLY, CDR2 FYNNEI. The CDR3 sequence: CASSAGTANNSPHHF. CDR3 nucleotides: TGTGCCAGCAGTGCCGGGACAGCGAATAATTCACCCCACCACTTT.

The chain combines TRBV5-5 with TRBJ1-6; no reliable D call. V gave up 1 base and J gave up 0 bases, with 11 bases separating them. The germline V gene encodes CDR1 SGHKS and CDR2 YYEKEE (reference sequence). This CDR3 is 17 amino acids long. CDR3: CASSLLGTGSYNSPLHF. Written as DNA, the CDR3 is TGTGCCAGCAGCTTGTTGGGCACGGGCTCCTATAATTCACCCCTCCACTTT.

The CDR3 sequence: CASTEWPDEQFF. The CDR3 nucleotides read TGTGCCAGCACAGAGTGGCCCGATGAGCAGTTCTTC. V is TRBV7-2 and J is TRBJ2-1, with unresolved D. The V end was cut by 7 bases, the J end by 8 bases, with 12 bases between. Looked up from germline, CDR1 is SGHTA and CDR2 is FQGNSA. This CDR3 comprises 12 residues.

In this sample, this clonotype turned up a few times. Being one base from a much bigger clone, this may be a read error. J is TRBJ1-2 and V is TRBV11-2, with a weak D call TRBD1 (6 bases). V dropped 8 bases and J dropped 5 bases, with 12 bases sitting between them. The CDR3 covers 12 residues. Per germline, CDR1 SGHAT and CDR2 FQNNGV. For the CDR3, the DNA is TGTGCCAGCGGCGCCGGACAGTATGGCTACACCTTC. It yields the protein CASGAGQYGYTF.

The table lists this clonotype with many counts. The V and J genes are TRBV28 and TRBJ1-1; tentative D call: TRBD1 (5 bases). V was clipped by 5 bases and J by 7 bases, with 11 bases between them. CDR1 and CDR2 (germline): MDHEN, SYDVKM. The length of the CDR3 is 12 residues. The DNA of the CDR3 is TGTGCCAGCAGTCCCGGGCAGGGTGAAGCTTTCTTT. It is translated as CASSPGQGEAFF.